A single sample is the source of the 32 T cell receptor beta chains below, sequenced in a study of OX40 agonist ivuxolimab in advanced cancers. Generated by immunoSEQ multiplex PCR, the TCRdb table keeps only in-frame clones and is missing some. The top ten hold 0.64% of the sample, which has tens of thousands of clones, 70% to 90% seen once. Here the sequenced sample was CD4+ or CD8+ T cells sorted from blood, taken in a trial of the OX40 agonist ivuxolimab. All receptors come from an adult with an advanced solid tumor such as melanoma, head and neck, liver or kidney cancer.

Comment on this clone: At the DNA level, this CDR3 is encoded by other sequences in the same sample as well. The chain has TRBV5-8 and TRBJ2-1; TRBD2 is a possible D gene (6 bases). CDR1 SGHTS and CDR2 YDEGEE come from the germline V gene. V was cut by 1 base and J by 2 bases, with 10 bases left in between. CDR3 length: 15 residues. CDR3 DNA sequence: TGTGCCAGCAGCTTGTACGGGGGAGCCTACAATGAGCAGTTCTTC. It translates to CASSLYGGAYNEQFF.

CDR3 loop: CASSLERWREGYEQYF. The CDR3 region has the DNA TGCGCCAGCAGCTTGGAGCGTTGGCGGGAGGGTTACGAGCAGTACTTC. The V call is TRBV5-1, the J call TRBJ2-7; 9 bases agree with TRBD2. Trimming cost V 0 bases and J 4 bases; bases outside gene matches: 8. The germline CDR1 and CDR2 sequences are SGHRS and YFSETQ. The length of the CDR3 is 16 residues.

The rearrangement joins TRBV11-2 to TRBJ2-5, with 7 bases lining up with TRBD1. The CDR3 sequence is 15 residues long. Looked up from germline, CDR1 is SGHAT and CDR2 is FQNNGV. The trim removed 4 bases at V and 4 bases at J, leaving 9 bases unmatched. CDR3 sequence (DNA): TGTGCCAGCAGCTGGACCGGGACAGCTATAGAGACCCAGTACTTC. The encoded protein is CASSWTGTAIETQYF.

The V and J genes are TRBV5-4 and TRBJ2-2; possibly TRBD1 or TRBD2 for D (5 bases each). Germline CDR1 SGHNT, CDR2 YYREEE (reference sequence). The germline V and J ends were trimmed by 2 bases and 1 base, with 9 bases remaining between them. The CDR3 covers 15 residues. The CDR3 region has the DNA TGTGCCAGCAGCTTAGGGACGGGGAACACCGGGGAGCTGTTTTTT. This codes for CASSLGTGNTGELFF.

The rearrangement uses TRBV5-1 and TRBJ1-4; tentative D call: TRBD1 (6 bases). This CDR3 contains 15 residues. V lost 5 bases to trimming and J lost 4 bases, with 15 bases between them. Per the germline V gene, CDR1 is SGHRS and CDR2 is YFSETQ. The CDR3 protein is CASSDGGPFNEKLFF. In nucleotides, the CDR3 is TGCGCCAGCAGTGACGGGGGGCCCTTTAATGAAAAACTGTTTTTT.

The rearrangement links TRBV19 to TRBJ2-1; D perhaps matches TRBD2 (6 bases). The CDR3 contains 14 residues. The V end lost 6 bases, the J end lost 6 bases, and 15 bases lay between the germline ends. Germline CDR1 is LNHDA and CDR2 is SQIVND (reference sequence). The CDR3 DNA reads as TGTGCCAGTAGGACTGGGGGGAATAGCAATGAGCAGTTCTTC. Protein: CASRTGGNSNEQFF.

The genes are TRBV5-1 and TRBJ2-1; D unresolved. The V end was cut by 0 bases, the J end by 4 bases, with 5 bases between. The CDR3 length is 13 residues. Germline-derived CDR1 and CDR2 are SGHRS and YFSETQ. The CDR3 DNA reads as TGCGCCAGCAGCTTGGGGGATTACAATGAGCAGTTCTTC. Amino acids: CASSLGDYNEQFF.

This clone was seen only a few times. This chain links TRBV25-1 with TRBJ2-3; 8 bases line up with TRBD2. Germline CDR1 is MGHDK and CDR2 is SYGVNS. Trimming at V came to 6 bases and at J to 0 bases, leaving 2 bases not matched to a gene. The CDR3 has 14 residues. CDR3 region: CASRASGSTDTQYF. The CDR3 DNA reads TGTGCCAGCAGGGCTAGCGGGAGCACAGATACGCAGTATTTT.

This clone was observed a single time. The V call is TRBV12-5, the J call TRBJ2-5; no clear D. This CDR3 comprises 11 residues. Per germline, CDR1 LGHNT and CDR2 FRNRAP. The V end lost 3 bases, the J end lost 5 bases, and 4 bases lay between the germline ends. The CDR3, as DNA: TGTGCTAGTGGTTTTGGGGAGACCCAGTACTTC. It specifies CASGFGETQYF.

The chain's CDR3 is CASSYTRPLVTFYSNQPQHF. CDR3 DNA sequence: TGTGCCAGCAGCTATACAAGACCATTAGTAACCTTTTATAGCAATCAGCCCCAGCATTTT. The V call is TRBV7-3, the J call TRBJ1-5; no definite D call. Trimming pared 4 bases from V and 0 bases from J, leaving 25 bases between. CDR1 SGHTA and CDR2 FQGTGA come from the germline V gene. The length of the CDR3 is 20 residues.

V gene TRBV28 combines with J gene TRBJ2-7, with D possibly TRBD2 on 6 matching bases. V lost 5 bases and J 3 bases, leaving 17 bases between the germline ends. Germline CDR1 MDHEN, CDR2 SYDVKM. The CDR3 length is 15 residues. The CDR3 DNA reads TGTGCCAGCAGTGCCGGGGGATTGCGGGACTACGAGCAGTACTTC. Protein sequence: CASSAGGLRDYEQYF.

The rearrangement joins TRBV6-1 to TRBJ2-7; no definite D call. This CDR3 is 13 amino acids long. The V and J ends lost 4 bases and 2 bases respectively, with 9 bases between them. Germline V lookup: CDR1 MNHNS, CDR2 SASEGT. In DNA, the CDR3 is TGTGCCAGCAGTGTGGTGGACCCCTACGAGCAGTACTTC. Its protein product is CASSVVDPYEQYF.

The chain combines TRBV10-2 with TRBJ1-4, with TRBD1 as a possible D gene (5 bases). CDR1 WSHSY and CDR2 SAAADI come from the germline V gene. The V end was cut by 5 bases, the J end by 6 bases, with 10 bases between. This CDR3 comprises 13 residues. CDR3 sequence: CASSRPGDEKLFF. The CDR3 region has the DNA TGCGCCAGCAGTCGCCCGGGGGATGAAAAACTGTTTTTT.

This chain joins TRBV27 and TRBJ2-7, with 7 bases aligning to TRBD2. The CDR3 sequence is 16 residues long. The V segment lost 6 bases and the J segment 7 bases; nucleotides outside the gene matches: 18. Looked up from germline, CDR1 is MNHEY and CDR2 is SMNVEV (reference sequence). CDR3 region: CASSPFRLASIYEQYF. The CDR3 nucleotides are TGTGCCAGCAGCCCCTTCAGACTAGCCTCCATCTATGAGCAGTACTTC.

The chain recombines TRBV5-1 with TRBJ1-5, with TRBD1 as a possible D gene (6 bases). Deletions cut 0 bases from V and 2 bases from J, with 6 bases between. The CDR3 sequence is 14 residues long. Germline CDR1 SGHRS, CDR2 YFSETQ. CDR3 in DNA: TGCGCCAGCAGCTTGGAGGGGGGCAATCAGCCCCAGCATTTT. Translated, it gives CASSLEGGNQPQHF. Full variable domain (remainder filled in from reference TRBV5-1 and TRBJ1-5): KAGVTQTPRYLIKTRGQQVTLSCSPISGHRSVSWYQQTPGQGLQFLFEYFSETQRNKGNFPGRFSGRQFSNSRSEMNVSTLELGDSALYLCASSLEGGNQPQHFGDGTRLSIL.

The chain has TRBV19 and TRBJ1-5, with D hard to call. The CDR3 covers 12 residues. In germline, CDR1 is LNHDA, CDR2 SQIVND (reference sequence). V was pared by 7 bases and J by 6 bases, with 10 bases between. The CDR3 here is CASTGSGQPQHF. The CDR3 nucleotides are TGTGCCAGTACAGGTTCCGGTCAGCCCCAGCATTTT.

The chain couples TRBV5-1 to TRBJ2-3, with D perhaps TRBD1 (6 bases). This CDR3 has 14 residues. CDR1 and CDR2 from the germline V gene are SGHRS and YFSETQ. The V end lost 5 bases, the J end lost 0 bases, and 10 bases lay between the germline ends. CDR3 sequence: CASSWQGSTDTQYF. CDR3 DNA: TGCGCCAGCAGTTGGCAGGGGAGCACAGATACGCAGTATTTT.

The J gene is TRBJ2-7, the V gene TRBV7-9, with 11 bases aligning to TRBD2. This CDR3 has 15 residues. Trimming took 1 base from V and 5 from J; bases not matched to a gene: 4. Germline V gene sequence: CDR1 SEHNR, CDR2 FQNEAQ (reference sequence). CDR3 region: CASSLERLAGNEQYF. The CDR3 coding sequence is TGTGCCAGCAGCTTAGAACGACTAGCGGGAAACGAGCAGTACTTC.

The rearrangement joins TRBV19 to TRBJ1-2; D is unresolved. The CDR3 is made up of 12 amino acids. Germline V lookup: CDR1 LNHDA, CDR2 SQIVND (reference sequence). V lost 3 bases and J 8 bases, leaving 10 bases between the germline ends. This CDR3 reads CASSIGFGGYTF. The CDR3 DNA reads TGTGCCAGTAGTATCGGGTTCGGGGGCTACACCTTC.

The rearrangement links TRBV30 to TRBJ1-2; D may be TRBD1 (5 bases). There are 11 residues in the CDR3. V shed 5 bases and J shed 5 bases, with 9 bases lying between them. The germline V gene has CDR1 GTSNPN and CDR2 SVGIG (reference sequence). The DNA for the CDR3 is TGTGCCTGGGACGAGGGGTATGGCTACACCTTC. Amino acid sequence: CAWDEGYGYTF.

The chain uses TRBV6-5 and TRBJ1-1; D is undetermined. Germline V gene sequence: CDR1 MNHEY, CDR2 SVGAGI. CDR3 size: 14 residues. The V end lost 5 bases, the J end lost 5 bases, and 15 bases lay between the germline ends. The CDR3 loop is CASSGRRVKTEAFF. As DNA, the CDR3 is TGTGCCAGCAGTGGGAGGCGGGTAAAAACTGAAGCTTTCTTT.

The genes are TRBV29-1 and TRBJ2-5; D possibly corresponds to TRBD1 (7 bases). The CDR3 length is 17 residues. V lost 2 bases and J 0 bases, leaving 19 bases between the germline ends. CDR1 SQVTM and CDR2 ANQGSEA come from the germline V gene. The DNA of the CDR3 is TGCAGCGTTGAAAGGGGGCTAGCGACGAGCTACCAAGAGACCCAGTACTTC. Its protein product is CSVERGLATSYQETQYF.

The chain links TRBV11-3 to TRBJ2-7; the match to TRBD1 covers 7 bases. The CDR3 sequence is 15 residues long. Per the germline V gene, CDR1 is SGHNT and CDR2 is YENEEA. Germline trimming cut 4 bases from V and 2 bases from J; bases unmatched to any gene: 8. The CDR3 reads CASSYDRVAPYEQYF. The CDR3 nucleotides read TGTGCCAGCAGCTATGACAGGGTGGCCCCCTACGAGCAGTACTTC.

The count of this clone is one. Its ends do not fully match the called genes, so a read error is possible. The gene calls are TRBV29-1 and TRBJ2-5, with D unresolved. The CDR3 consists of 12 residues. CDR1 and CDR2 (germline): SQVTM, ANQGSEA. This CDR3 reads CSVADRVFRKDF. The CDR3 DNA reads TGCAGCGTTGCTGACCGGGTCTTTAGAAAGGACTTC.

The J gene is TRBJ2-3, the V gene TRBV7-3, with D possibly TRBD2 on 6 matching bases. Between the trimmed V and J ends, which lost 5 bases and 4 bases, there was a span of 16 bases. The germline V gene encodes CDR1 SGHTA and CDR2 FQGTGA. The CDR3 sequence is 15 residues long. The CDR3 loop reads CASSTYGGPADTQYF. The CDR3 coding sequence is TGTGCCAGCAGCACCTACGGAGGGCCAGCAGATACGCAGTATTTT.

The chain recombines TRBV5-1 with TRBJ1-4; 10 bases agree with TRBD1. Per germline, CDR1 SGHRS and CDR2 YFSETQ. The trim removed 0 bases at V and 4 bases at J, leaving 3 bases unmatched. The CDR3 has 16 residues. CDR3 sequence reads: CASSLGQGARNEKLFF. CDR3 bases: TGCGCCAGCAGCTTGGGACAGGGGGCGCGTAATGAAAAACTGTTTTTT. Full variable domain (outside the CDR3, taken from reference TRBV5-1 and TRBJ1-4): KAGVTQTPRYLIKTRGQQVTLSCSPISGHRSVSWYQQTPGQGLQFLFEYFSETQRNKGNFPGRFSGRQFSNSRSEMNVSTLELGDSALYLCASSLGQGARNEKLFFGSGTQLSVL.

This clone was observed once. This chain links TRBV7-9 with TRBJ1-2, with D uncertain. The CDR3 is 14 residues long. Germline loops: CDR1 SEHNR, CDR2 FQNEAQ (reference sequence). V was pared by 4 bases and J by 8 bases, with 17 bases between. This CDR3 is CASSSETRNVGYTF. The CDR3 DNA follows: TGTGCCAGCAGCTCCGAAACCCGAAATGTAGGCTACACCTTC.

The chain recombines TRBV7-8 with TRBJ2-3; 7 bases are shared with TRBD1. Per the germline V gene, CDR1 is SGHVS and CDR2 is FQNEAQ. CDR3 length: 15 amino acids. J lost 5 bases, V lost 1 base, and 6 bases had no gene match. The CDR3 protein is CASSLDERQGDTQYF. The DNA of the CDR3 is TGTGCCAGCAGCTTAGACGAAAGACAGGGAGATACGCAGTATTTT.

This chain connects TRBV21-1 to TRBJ2-5; the listed D gene, TRBD1, was not tested against the DNA. TRBV21-1 is a pseudogene. The CDR3 runs 15 residues. For the CDR3, the DNA is TGTGCCACGCCCGGGAACAGGGGGCCAGGAGAGACCCAGTACTTC. It yields the protein CATPGNRGPGETQYF.

The V call is TRBV5-5, the J call TRBJ2-3; 12 bases are shared with TRBD2. J lost 6 bases, V lost 1 base, and 0 bases had no gene match. The germline gives CDR1 SGHKS, CDR2 YYEKEE (reference sequence). CDR3 size: 14 residues. This chain's CDR3 is CASSLTSGGDTQYF. The CDR3 DNA is TGTGCCAGCAGCTTGACTAGCGGGGGGGATACGCAGTATTTT.

The chain has TRBV15 and TRBJ2-1; 8 nucleotides agree with TRBD2. Germline assignment: CDR1 LNHNV and CDR2 YYDKDF (reference sequence). V gave up 11 bases and J gave up 4 bases; unmatched junction bases: 13. The CDR3 totals 15 residues. The CDR3 nucleotides are TGTGCCTCCCAAAATGCCGGGACTAGATACAATGAGCAGTTCTTC. It is translated as CASQNAGTRYNEQFF.

V usage is TRBV5-1 and J usage is TRBJ2-7; maybe TRBD1 (5 bases). The germline gives CDR1 SGHRS, CDR2 YFSETQ. The CDR3 sequence is 14 residues long. V was clipped by 2 bases and J by 2 bases, with 11 bases between them. CDR3 coding DNA: TGCGCCAGCAGCTTCAAGACAGAACCCTACGAGCAGTACTTC. As protein: CASSFKTEPYEQYF.